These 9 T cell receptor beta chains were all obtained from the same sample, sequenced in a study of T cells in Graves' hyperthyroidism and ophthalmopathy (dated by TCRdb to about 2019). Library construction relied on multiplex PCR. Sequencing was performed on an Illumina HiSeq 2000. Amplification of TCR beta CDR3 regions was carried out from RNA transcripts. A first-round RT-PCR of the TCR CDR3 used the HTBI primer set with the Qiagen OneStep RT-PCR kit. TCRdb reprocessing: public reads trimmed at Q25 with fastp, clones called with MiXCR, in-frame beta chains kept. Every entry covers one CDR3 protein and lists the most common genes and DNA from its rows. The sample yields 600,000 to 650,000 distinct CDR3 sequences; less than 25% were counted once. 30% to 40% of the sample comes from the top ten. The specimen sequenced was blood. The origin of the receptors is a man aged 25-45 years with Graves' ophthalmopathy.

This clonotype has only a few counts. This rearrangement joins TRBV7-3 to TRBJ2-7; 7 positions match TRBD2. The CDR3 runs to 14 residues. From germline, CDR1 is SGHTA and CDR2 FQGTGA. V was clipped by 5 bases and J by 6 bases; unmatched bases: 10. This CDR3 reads CASSLMGGRGEQYF. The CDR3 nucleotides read TGTGCCAGCAGCCTAATGGGGGGGAGGGGCGAGCAGTACTTC.

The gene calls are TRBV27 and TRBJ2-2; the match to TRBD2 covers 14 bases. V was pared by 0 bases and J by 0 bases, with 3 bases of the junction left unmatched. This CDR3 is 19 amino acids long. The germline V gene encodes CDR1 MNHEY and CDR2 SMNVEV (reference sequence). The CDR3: CASSLSLGLAGANTGELFF. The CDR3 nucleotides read TGTGCCAGCAGTTTATCCCTGGGACTAGCGGGAGCGAACACCGGGGAGCTGTTTTTT.

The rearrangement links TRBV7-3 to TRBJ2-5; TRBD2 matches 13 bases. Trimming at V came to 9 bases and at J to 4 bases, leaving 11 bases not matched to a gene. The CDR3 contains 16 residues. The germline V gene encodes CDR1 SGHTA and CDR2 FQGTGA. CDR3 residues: CASSLGLAGDSETQYF. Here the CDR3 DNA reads TGTGCCAGTAGCCTCGGACTAGCGGGAGATTCAGAGACCCAGTACTTC.

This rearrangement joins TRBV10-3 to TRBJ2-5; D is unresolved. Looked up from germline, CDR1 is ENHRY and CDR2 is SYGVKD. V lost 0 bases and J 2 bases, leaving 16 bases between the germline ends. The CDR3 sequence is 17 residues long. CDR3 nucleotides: TGTGCCATCAGTGAGTCGAGTCCCTCGTCGAAACAAGAGACCCAGTACTTC. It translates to CAISESSPSSKQETQYF.

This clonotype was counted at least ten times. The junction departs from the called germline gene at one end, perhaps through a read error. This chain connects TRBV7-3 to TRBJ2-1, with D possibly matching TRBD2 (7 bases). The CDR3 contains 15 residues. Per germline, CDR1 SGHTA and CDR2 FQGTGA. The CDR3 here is CASSLTGGPYNEQFF. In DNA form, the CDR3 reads TGCGCCAGCAGCTTGACCGGGGGGCCCTACAATGAGCAGTTCTTC.

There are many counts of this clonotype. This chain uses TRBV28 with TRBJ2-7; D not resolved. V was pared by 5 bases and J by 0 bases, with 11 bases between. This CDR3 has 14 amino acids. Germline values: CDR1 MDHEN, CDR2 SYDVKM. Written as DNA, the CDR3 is TGTGCCAGCAGTCTTAGGGCCAACTCCTACGAGCAGTACTTC. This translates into CASSLRANSYEQYF.

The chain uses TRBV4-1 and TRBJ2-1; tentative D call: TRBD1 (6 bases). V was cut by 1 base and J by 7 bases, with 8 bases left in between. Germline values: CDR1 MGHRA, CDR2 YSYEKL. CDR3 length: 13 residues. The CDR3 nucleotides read TGCGCCAGCAGCCAAGTGGGGGCAAATGAGCAGTTCTTC. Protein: CASSQVGANEQFF.

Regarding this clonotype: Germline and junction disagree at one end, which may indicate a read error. The CDR3 nucleotides are TGTGCCAGCTCACCCCCTGGGTCGGCCAACGTCCTGACCTTC. This sequence encodes CASSPPGSANVLTF. The chain has TRBV18 and TRBJ2-6; D not resolved. The CDR3 is made up of 14 amino acids. Germline lookup yields CDR1 KGHSH and CDR2 LQKENI.

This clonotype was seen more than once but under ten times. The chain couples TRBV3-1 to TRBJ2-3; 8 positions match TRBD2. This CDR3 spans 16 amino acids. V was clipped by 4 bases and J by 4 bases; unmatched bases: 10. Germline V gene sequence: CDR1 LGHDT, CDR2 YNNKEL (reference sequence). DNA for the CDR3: TGTGCCAGCAGCCCGGGGACTAGGAAGTCCGCAGATACGCAGTATTTT. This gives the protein CASSPGTRKSADTQYF.